Each of the 21 T cell receptor beta chains below was sequenced from the same sample in a study of T-cell memory formation after mild COVID-19. TCRdb itself ran the 5' RACE reads through MiXCR, one entry per CDR3 protein. The sample lists tens of thousands of distinct CDR3 sequences, over 6.5% occurring once. Sample: PBMCs or a T cell subset sorted from them (not recorded which). Receptor source: an adult who had mild COVID-19 (a few samples of this study predate the infection). Cell type and time point are not known.

This clonotype came up many times. V and J are TRBV29-1 and TRBJ2-1, with TRBD2 as a possible D gene (8 bases). The CDR3 has 12 amino acids. Germline V gene lookup returns CDR1 SQVTM and CDR2 ANQGSEA. Between the trimmed V and J ends, which lost 5 bases and 8 bases, there was a span of 13 bases. DNA of the CDR3: TGCAGCGTTTCGGGAGGGGGCGATGAGCAGTTCTTC. This translates into CSVSGGGDEQFF.

This clonotype has ten or more counts. The chain employs TRBV11-2 and TRBJ2-1, with TRBD2 as a possible D gene (6 bases). Trimming cost V 4 bases and J 9 bases, with 19 bases left between them. CDR1 is SGHAT and CDR2 is FQNNGV in the germline V gene. This CDR3 is built from 15 residues. CDR3 region: CASSSKPGLGSEQFF. In DNA form, the CDR3 reads TGTGCCAGCAGCTCCAAACCGGGACTCGGTAGTGAGCAGTTCTTC.

The V call is TRBV5-6, the J call TRBJ1-1; D is unclear. From germline, CDR1 is SGHDT and CDR2 YYEEEE. This CDR3 is 14 amino acids long. With 0 bases removed from V and 3 bases from J, the gap between germline ends came to 9 bases. In DNA form, the CDR3 reads TGTGCCAGCAGCTTGGAGAGGAGGTACACTGAAGCTTTCTTT. This codes for CASSLERRYTEAFF.

This clonotype was found many times. This chain joins TRBV4-1 and TRBJ2-7, with D possibly being TRBD1 (5 bases). The CDR3 spans 17 residues. The V and J ends lost 2 bases and 2 bases respectively, with 19 bases between them. The germline gives CDR1 MGHRA, CDR2 YSYEKL. The CDR3 DNA reads as TGCGCCAGCAGCCAATTGCGGACGACAGCCGAACCCTACGAGCAGTACTTC. It yields the protein CASSQLRTTAEPYEQYF.

The V call is TRBV30, the J call TRBJ1-1, with D possibly TRBD1 on 5 matching bases. Germline V lookup: CDR1 GTSNPN, CDR2 SVGIG (reference sequence). V was pared by 4 bases and J by 2 bases, with 14 bases between. This CDR3 is 14 amino acids long. CDR3 residues: CAWNQGLSNTEAFF. The CDR3 region has the DNA TGTGCCTGGAATCAGGGCTTGAGCAACACTGAAGCTTTCTTT.

This clonotype was counted at least ten times. The V call is TRBV7-9, the J call TRBJ2-5; 10 positions match TRBD1. After removal of 4 bases from V and 5 bases from J, the junction contained 10 bases not matched to a gene. The CDR3 runs to 16 residues. Germline CDR1 reads SEHNR; CDR2 reads FQNEAQ (reference sequence). In nucleotides, the CDR3 is TGTGCCAGCAGCTACGGGGACAGGGGCCCGGGGGAGACCCAGTACTTC. This gives the protein CASSYGDRGPGETQYF.

DNA for the CDR3: TGTGCCAGCAGTTCGACAGGGGACGGAGGCTACACCTTC. Translation gives CASSSTGDGGYTF. V gene TRBV7-9 combines with J gene TRBJ1-2; 8 bases match TRBD1. This CDR3 has 13 amino acids. V lost 6 bases, J lost 8 bases, and 8 bases stayed unmatched. CDR1 and CDR2 from the germline V gene are SEHNR and FQNEAQ (reference sequence).

This clonotype was counted at least ten times. V usage is TRBV30 and J usage is TRBJ2-2; 8 bases fit TRBD2. Germline values: CDR1 GTSNPN, CDR2 SVGIG (reference sequence). Losses at the gene ends were 0 bases for V and 0 bases for J; bases not matched to a gene: 3. CDR3 length equals 16 residues. The CDR3 is CAWSVLAASNTGELFF. The CDR3 bases are TGTGCCTGGAGTGTACTAGCGGCCTCGAACACCGGGGAGCTGTTTTTT.

This clonotype occurred many times. The chain carries TRBV12-3 or TRBV12-4 and TRBJ2-3; 13 nucleotides line up with TRBD2. Trimming at V came to 3 bases and at J to 5 bases, leaving 5 bases not matched to a gene. The CDR3 runs 16 residues. CDR3 sequence reads: CASSLGLAGRQDTQYF. CDR3 DNA sequence: TGTGCCAGCAGTTTGGGACTAGCGGGGCGGCAAGATACGCAGTATTTT.

This clonotype has just a few counts. This chain connects TRBV20-1 to TRBJ2-5, with D uncertain. CDR1 is DFQATT, CDR2 SNEGSKA, per germline (reference sequence). The CDR3 is 14 amino acids. V was pared by 6 bases and J by 1 base, with 15 bases between. CDR3 bases: TGCAGTGCCCGGCTGTGGTCGATCCAAGAGACCCAGTACTTC. Its protein product is CSARLWSIQETQYF.

The chain recombines TRBV5-5 with TRBJ2-7; TRBD1 aligns across 9 bases. This CDR3 contains 15 residues. Trimming at V came to 3 bases and at J to 3 bases, leaving 7 bases not matched to a gene. Germline V CDR1 and CDR2: SGHKS, YYEKEE (reference sequence). CDR3 amino acids: CASSYGQGSHYEQYF. CDR3 in DNA: TGTGCCAGCAGCTATGGACAGGGGAGTCACTACGAGCAGTACTTC.

This clonotype was recorded many times. V usage is TRBV2 and J usage is TRBJ2-4; the match to TRBD2 covers 9 bases. From germline, CDR1 is SNHLY and CDR2 FYNNEI. The CDR3 runs 15 residues. The V segment lost 6 bases and the J segment 7 bases; nucleotides outside the gene matches: 10. CDR3 residues: CASRIEASGKNIQYF. The CDR3 bases are TGTGCCAGCAGGATCGAGGCTAGCGGGAAGAACATTCAGTACTTC.

This clonotype has only a few counts. The chain couples TRBV6-5 to TRBJ1-6; possibly TRBD1 for D (6 bases). This CDR3 comprises 15 residues. Deletions cut 2 bases from V and 9 bases from J, with 14 bases between. Germline V gene lookup returns CDR1 MNHEY and CDR2 SVGAGI. CDR3 residues: CASSYAGGGSSPLHF. In nucleotides, the CDR3 is TGTGCCAGCAGTTACGCCGGGGGCGGAAGTTCACCCCTCCACTTT.

V and J are TRBV27 and TRBJ2-2; tentatively, D is TRBD1 (7 bases). Trimming left V 8 bases short and J 5 bases short, with 12 bases between. From germline, CDR1 is MNHEY and CDR2 SMNVEV (reference sequence). The CDR3 sequence is 13 residues long. For the CDR3, the DNA is TGTGCCAGCGCCCCAGGGGGGACCGGGGAGCTGTTTTTT. Translated, it gives CASAPGGTGELFF.

This clonotype was detected only a few times. The chain employs TRBV30 and TRBJ1-1, with D possibly being TRBD1 (6 bases). Trimming left V 2 bases short and J 3 bases short, with 16 bases between. Germline lookup yields CDR1 GTSNPN and CDR2 SVGIG (reference sequence). This CDR3 has 15 amino acids. The CDR3 region is CAWSPQGPLYTEAFF. The DNA for the CDR3 is TGTGCCTGGAGTCCACAGGGACCGTTATACACTGAAGCTTTCTTT.

This clonotype has a count of ten or more. At one end, the junction sequence differs from germline, possibly due to a read error. The rearrangement uses TRBV6-2 or TRBV6-3 and TRBJ1-6; D gene ambiguous. This CDR3 contains 8 residues. The V gene's germline CDR1 is MNHEY and CDR2 SVGEGT. The CDR3 spells CASSPGGF. The CDR3 nucleotides are TGTGCCAGCAGTCCCGGCGGCTTT.

In this sample, this clonotype turned up many times. J is TRBJ2-1 and V is TRBV27; D gene unclear. This CDR3 contains 14 residues. Looked up from germline, CDR1 is MNHEY and CDR2 is SMNVEV (reference sequence). Trimming pared 5 bases from V and 8 bases from J, leaving 16 bases between. CDR3 amino acids: CASSKTPSGDEQFF. In nucleotides, the CDR3 is TGTGCCAGCAGTAAAACCCCTAGTGGGGATGAGCAGTTCTTC.

This clonotype was observed at least ten times. The gene calls are TRBV5-1 and TRBJ1-1; TRBD1 aligns across 8 bases. The germline V gene has CDR1 SGHRS and CDR2 YFSETQ. The CDR3 contains 16 residues. V shed 3 bases, J shed 1 base, and the junction held 8 bases outside the gene matches. CDR3 protein: CASSSLPGQGNTEAFF. DNA of the CDR3: TGCGCCAGCAGCTCTCTACCTGGACAGGGGAACACTGAAGCTTTCTTT.

Note on this clonotype: The junction does not match germline at one end; this may be a read error. This chain connects TRBV20-1 to TRBJ1-4; tentatively, D is TRBD1 (6 bases). CDR1 and CDR2 from the germline V gene are DFQATT and SNEGSKA (reference sequence). The CDR3 totals 14 residues. CDR3 region: CSARVLGGDEKLFF. The DNA of the CDR3 is TGCAGTGCCAGAGTCTTGGGGGGCGATGAAAAACTGTTTTTT.

There are many counts of this clonotype. This chain connects TRBV20-1 to TRBJ1-5; 7 bases map to TRBD1. This CDR3 has 15 residues. Germline loops: CDR1 DFQATT, CDR2 SNEGSKA (reference sequence). J lost 4 bases, V lost 3 bases, and 9 bases had no gene match. The CDR3 bases are TGCAGTGCTAGTTCCCCCAGGGGGACGAATCAGCCCCAGCATTTT. This translates into CSASSPRGTNQPQHF.

This clonotype was seen a few times. The chain is built from TRBV29-1 and TRBJ1-2; D unclear. Germline CDR1 is SQVTM and CDR2 is ANQGSEA. CDR3 length equals 15 residues. V was trimmed by 3 bases and J by 7 bases, leaving 21 bases between them. The CDR3 is CSVDDPGPSNSGYTF. DNA for the CDR3: TGCAGCGTTGATGATCCTGGGCCTTCGAATAGTGGCTACACCTTC.